Shown below are 21 T cell receptor beta chains from a single sample sequenced in a study of identifying expanded T cells in peripheral blood. The table came from immunoSEQ multiplex PCR; TCRdb's copy has only in-frame clones and leaves some out. The table lists more than 85,000 clones, about nine tenths of them singletons. The material sequenced was blood. Every receptor here comes from a person between 18 and 75 years old in good health.

V gene TRBV6-6 combines with J gene TRBJ2-3; 12 bases are shared with TRBD1. The CDR3 has 14 residues. J was trimmed by 2 bases and V by 7 bases; bases with no gene match: 1. The germline gives CDR1 MNHNY, CDR2 SVGAGI (reference sequence). CDR3 in amino acids: CASKGQGATDTQYF. The CDR3 DNA sequence: TGTGCCAGCAAGGGACAGGGGGCCACAGATACGCAGTATTTT.

The chain has TRBV6-1 and TRBJ1-3; D remains ambiguous. The CDR3 is 15 residues long. Trimming cost V 1 base and J 0 bases, with 7 bases left between them. The germline V gene encodes CDR1 MNHNS and CDR2 SASEGT. CDR3 sequence reads: CASSEDGSSGNTIYF. The CDR3 nucleotides are TGTGCCAGCAGTGAAGATGGCAGCTCTGGAAACACCATATATTTT.

The rearrangement uses TRBV11-3 and TRBJ2-7, with 10 bases fitting TRBD2. V gave up 4 bases and J gave up 3 bases; unmatched junction bases: 9. The length of the CDR3 is 16 residues. Per germline, CDR1 SGHNT and CDR2 YENEEA. The CDR3 spells CASSSNKLAGHYEQYF. CDR3 DNA sequence: TGTGCCAGCAGCTCAAACAAACTAGCGGGGCACTACGAGCAGTACTTC.

This clone showed up just once. The gene calls are TRBV18 and TRBJ2-3; D possibly uses TRBD1 or TRBD2 (6 bases each). V dropped 3 bases and J dropped 5 bases, with 21 bases sitting between them. The germline V gene encodes CDR1 KGHSH and CDR2 LQKENI. The CDR3 spans 17 residues. The CDR3 protein is CASSPQGGLGAQDTQYF. In DNA, the CDR3 is TGTGCCAGCTCACCCCAAGGGGGACTGGGGGCACAAGATACGCAGTATTTT.

Only a few counts were recorded for this clone. V is TRBV7-2 and J is TRBJ1-6; D perhaps matches TRBD1 (5 bases). CDR1 is SGHTA, CDR2 FQGNSA, per germline. Trimming removed 4 bases at V and 7 bases at J, with 5 bases between. The CDR3 is 12 amino acids. The CDR3 reads CASSWGNSPLHF. CDR3 in DNA: TGTGCCAGCAGCTGGGGGAATTCACCCCTCCACTTT.

This clone was counted only a few times. J is TRBJ2-2 and V is TRBV5-4, with D unresolved. This CDR3 comprises 11 residues. Germline V gene lookup returns CDR1 SGHNT and CDR2 YYREEE (reference sequence). Trimming stripped 5 bases from V and 5 bases from J, with 4 bases between. The CDR3: CASRSTGELFF. The CDR3 nucleotides read TGTGCCAGCAGGTCAACCGGGGAGCTGTTTTTT.

This chain uses TRBV18 with TRBJ2-5; 9 bases align to TRBD1. V dropped 5 bases and J dropped 4; count of bases not matched to a gene: 8. In germline, CDR1 is KGHSH, CDR2 LQKENI. CDR3 length equals 15 residues. Here the CDR3 DNA reads TGTGCCAGCTCAGAGGACAGGGGCGGTATAGAGACCCAGTACTTC. Amino acid sequence: CASSEDRGGIETQYF.

The rearrangement joins TRBV19 to TRBJ1-5, with 10 bases lining up with TRBD1. With V trimmed by 9 bases and J by 2 bases, 10 bases remained unmatched. Germline V gene sequence: CDR1 LNHDA, CDR2 SQIVND (reference sequence). This CDR3 contains 16 residues. CDR3: CASSQSGTGGNQPQHF. The CDR3 nucleotides are TGTGCCAGCTCACAGAGTGGGACAGGGGGCAATCAGCCCCAGCATTTT.

The chain joins TRBV28 to TRBJ2-7; TRBD2 aligns across 9 bases. Trimming cost V 6 bases and J 5 bases; bases outside gene matches: 5. This CDR3 region has 13 residues. Germline CDR1 and CDR2: MDHEN and SYDVKM. The CDR3 sequence: CASRPGLAHEQYF. The DNA of the CDR3 is TGTGCCAGCAGGCCGGGACTAGCCCACGAGCAGTACTTC.

The chain couples TRBV6-5 to TRBJ2-5, with D possibly being TRBD2 (5 bases). Germline V CDR1 and CDR2: MNHEY, SVGAGI. Trimming removed 4 bases from V and 2 bases from J, with 11 bases in between. This CDR3 region has 14 residues. CDR3 protein: CASSFLGSQETQYF. CDR3 in DNA: TGTGCCAGCAGTTTCCTTGGGAGTCAAGAGACCCAGTACTTC.

This rearrangement joins TRBV7-2 to TRBJ1-1; TRBD1 might be the D (6 bases). The CDR3 sequence is 14 residues long. Per germline, CDR1 SGHTA and CDR2 FQGNSA. Trimming pared 5 bases from V and 10 bases from J, leaving 20 bases between. CDR3: CASSPPGGGLAAFF. For the CDR3, the DNA is TGTGCCAGCAGCCCCCCGGGCGGGGGGCTGGCAGCTTTCTTT.

J is TRBJ2-2 and V is TRBV7-9; 8 bases are shared with TRBD1. The CDR3 is 16 residues long. CDR1 SEHNR and CDR2 FQNEAQ come from the germline V gene (reference sequence). The J segment lost 1 base and the V segment lost 4 bases, leaving 5 bases of the junction unmatched. The CDR3 here is CASSSLGTGNTGELFF. The CDR3 DNA reads TGTGCCAGCAGCTCCCTGGGGACAGGGAACACCGGGGAGCTGTTTTTT.

The chain is built from TRBV5-6 and TRBJ2-5, with D perhaps matching TRBD1 (5 bases). The CDR3 sequence is 15 residues long. The germline V and J ends were trimmed by 2 bases and 1 base, with 12 bases remaining between them. CDR1 and CDR2 (germline): SGHDT, YYEEEE. The CDR3 nucleotides are TGTGCCAGCAGCTTTGGCGGACACCTCCAAGAGACCCAGTACTTC. Amino acids: CASSFGGHLQETQYF.

This sequence joins TRBV9 and TRBJ2-3; weak D call: TRBD2 (5 bases). The CDR3 loop spans 14 amino acids. Trimming took 4 bases from V and 3 from J, leaving 12 bases between them. Germline V gives CDR1 SGDLS, CDR2 YYNGEE. The CDR3 DNA is TGTGCCAGCAGCCCCCGAGAGGGAACAGATACGCAGTATTTT. Encoded protein: CASSPREGTDTQYF.

The chain recombines TRBV7-6 with TRBJ1-6; D call uncertain. Germline CDR1 and CDR2: SGHVS and FNYEAQ. With 1 base removed from V and 5 bases from J, the gap between germline ends came to 15 bases. The CDR3 sequence is 17 residues long. CDR3 coding DNA: TGTGCCAGCAGCTTAGAGGATGTGGGAACCCATAATTCACCCCTCCACTTT. Protein sequence: CASSLEDVGTHNSPLHF.

The CDR3 DNA is TGTGCCAGCAGCCCCCGTTCATCTGTGAACACTGAAGCTTTCTTT. Its translation: CASSPRSSVNTEAFF. The gene calls are TRBV28 and TRBJ1-1, with no clear D. CDR3 size: 15 residues. Germline CDR1 MDHEN, CDR2 SYDVKM. The V gene lost 6 bases and the J gene lost 0 bases, with 14 bases spanning the gap.

The gene calls are TRBV4-3 and TRBJ1-2; D remains ambiguous. CDR3 length: 15 residues. V was cut by 0 bases and J by 2 bases, with 10 bases left in between. Germline V lookup: CDR1 LGHNA, CDR2 YSLEER. Here the CDR3 reads CASSQDREDNYGYTF. CDR3 coding DNA: TGCGCCAGCAGCCAAGATCGGGAGGACAACTATGGCTACACCTTC.

This clone is a singleton in its sample. For the CDR3, the DNA is TGTGCCAGCAGCGGAGGGACTAGCGGGGGGGAGACCCAGTACTTC. This gives the protein CASSGGTSGGETQYF. The genes are TRBV2 and TRBJ2-5, with 15 positions matching TRBD2. The CDR3 extends over 15 amino acids. The germline gives CDR1 SNHLY, CDR2 FYNNEI. J gave up 5 bases and V 6 bases, and 4 bases lay outside the gene matches.

The gene calls are TRBV20-1 and TRBJ1-1; D is ambiguous. Trimming pared 1 base from V and 7 bases from J, leaving 7 bases between. This CDR3 spans 11 amino acids. The germline V gene has CDR1 DFQATT and CDR2 SNEGSKA (reference sequence). The chain's CDR3 is CSARVGREAFF. The DNA of the CDR3 is TGCAGTGCTAGAGTAGGGCGTGAAGCTTTCTTT.

This clone was counted once. V usage is TRBV19 and J usage is TRBJ2-5; a possible D gene is TRBD2 (6 bases). The V gene's germline CDR1 is LNHDA and CDR2 SQIVND (reference sequence). Trimming took 4 bases from V and 2 from J, leaving 11 bases between them. CDR3 size: 14 residues. In DNA form, the CDR3 reads TGTGCCAGTAGTAAATGGACTATTCAAGAGACCCAGTACTTC. Its translation is CASSKWTIQETQYF.

The J gene is TRBJ2-5, the V gene TRBV5-4; D is perhaps TRBD1 or TRBD2 (7 bases each). V lost 6 bases and J lost 1, with 16 bases in between. The CDR3 spans 15 residues. Germline loops: CDR1 SGHNT, CDR2 YYREEE (reference sequence). The CDR3 here is CASTQGGGGQETQYF. In DNA form, the CDR3 reads TGTGCCAGCACTCAGGGGGGGGGCGGCCAAGAGACCCAGTACTTC.